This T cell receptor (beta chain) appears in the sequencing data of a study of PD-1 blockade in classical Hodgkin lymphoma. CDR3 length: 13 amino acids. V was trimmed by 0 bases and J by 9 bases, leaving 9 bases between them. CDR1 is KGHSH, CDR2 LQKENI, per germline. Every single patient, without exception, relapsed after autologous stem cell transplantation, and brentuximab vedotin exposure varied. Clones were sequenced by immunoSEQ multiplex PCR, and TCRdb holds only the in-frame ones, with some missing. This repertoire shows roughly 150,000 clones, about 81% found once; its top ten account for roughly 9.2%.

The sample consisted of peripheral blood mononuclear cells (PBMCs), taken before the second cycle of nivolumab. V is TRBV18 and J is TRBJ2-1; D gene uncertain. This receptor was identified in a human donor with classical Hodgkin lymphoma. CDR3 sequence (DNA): TGTGCCAGCTCACCACCAACTGCGACTGAGCAGTTCTTC. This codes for CASSPPTATEQFF.